Listed below are T cell receptor beta chains from one sample, sequenced in a study of identical twins. TCRdb itself ran the 5' RACE reads through MiXCR, one entry per CDR3 protein. The sample lists 500,000 to 550,000 distinct CDR3 sequences, approximately 22% seen once, with 0.91% in the top ten. In addition, the sample was reused for a study of T cells expressing NK-cell markers.

The specimen was CD4+ T cells sorted from blood. These TCRs come from a woman aged 18 to 35 in good health. Each CDR3 is given without its conserved first and last residue. The D gene is left open where the match is weak.

J gene | V gene | D gene | CDR3 protein
TRBJ2-3 | TRBV20-1 | TRBD2 | SALIAGWGTDTQY
TRBJ2-7 | TRBV12-3/TRBV12-4 | NA | ASRGYQTSEQY
TRBJ2-7 | TRBV18 | NA | ASSPRLDFYEQY
TRBJ2-3 | TRBV29-1 | NA | SVEEHSTDTQY
TRBJ2-2 | TRBV10-3 | NA | AIGKITGTHANTGELF
TRBJ1-2 | TRBV7-3 | NA | ASSSGHRGGGYT
TRBJ2-7 | TRBV12-3/TRBV12-4 | NA | ASSFYREQY
TRBJ2-1 | TRBV5-1 | NA | ASSLAYQEAEQF
TRBJ1-1 | TRBV7-8 | NA | ASSPKRGTEAF
TRBJ2-3 | TRBV5-1 | NA | ASSLAFSGGGSDTQY
TRBJ2-1 | TRBV12-3/TRBV12-4 | TRBD2 | ASIETSGRSLDEQF
TRBJ2-3 | TRBV29-1 | TRBD1 | SLNRQGETDTQY
TRBJ2-1 | TRBV3-1 | TRBD2 | ASSAPRTSEF
TRBJ2-1 | TRBV27 | TRBD2 | ASGGEGNEQF
TRBJ2-5 | TRBV11-1 | NA | ASSLLGTTRETQY
TRBJ2-3 | TRBV15 | TRBD2 | ATSTGLAESTDTQY
TRBJ2-1 | TRBV7-7 | NA | ASSYDPSSYNEQF
TRBJ1-1 | TRBV10-1 | NA | ASSEWGIDGEAF
TRBJ2-1 | TRBV4-3 | TRBD2 | ASSQLAGSYNEQF
TRBJ2-1 | TRBV20-1 | TRBD2 | SARDRARGSGNNEQF
TRBJ2-5 | TRBV5-1 | NA | ASSFWAAQETQY
TRBJ2-5 | TRBV20-1 | NA | SARIQVPGEETQY
TRBJ1-1 | TRBV27 | NA | ASSTLGMNTEAF
TRBJ2-1 | TRBV7-9 | TRBD2 | ASSFAGDEQF
TRBJ1-1 | TRBV6-5 | NA | ASSLGPGAF
TRBJ2-6 | TRBV5-1 | NA | ASSLGPSGANVLT
TRBJ2-1 | TRBV11-2 | TRBD2 | ASSLGLAGIDEQF
TRBJ2-2 | TRBV10-3 | TRBD2 | AIGAPSGGASGELF
TRBJ2-2 | TRBV20-1 | NA | SARSPGELF
TRBJ2-1 | TRBV7-9 | NA | ASSSDGLNEQF
TRBJ2-2 | TRBV7-2 | NA | ASSLGTGSHTGELF
TRBJ1-6 | TRBV20-1 | TRBD1 | SARGQGAPNSPLH
TRBJ2-7 | TRBV5-1 | NA | ASSLARGEMVEQY
TRBJ2-7 | TRBV12-3/TRBV12-4 | NA | ASSLGKLYEQY
TRBJ2-7 | TRBV6-1 | NA | ASSGGGQGRNEQY
TRBJ1-1 | TRBV20-1 | NA | SARAGGEAF
TRBJ2-1 | TRBV6-4 | NA | ASSDRGGNNEQF
TRBJ1-1 | TRBV6-1 | NA | ASSPRVGPNTEAF
TRBJ2-1 | TRBV9 | TRBD1 | ASGLPGTGGYNEQF
TRBJ1-2 | TRBV21-1 | NA | ASSVQGARDYGYT
TRBJ2-5 | TRBV30 | TRBD2 | AWSLAVGRGTQY
TRBJ2-5 | TRBV20-1 | NA | SARVAVQTQY
TRBJ2-1 | TRBV5-1 | TRBD1 | ASSLTPGQGRLNEQF
TRBJ2-4 | TRBV5-8 | TRBD2 | ASSLGTSGIGNIQY
TRBJ1-2 | TRBV20-1 | NA | SALQGRGYT
TRBJ1-5 | TRBV2 | NA | ASGQYSNQPQH
TRBJ2-5 | TRBV20-1 | NA | SARPPTEVGETQY
TRBJ2-5 | TRBV5-1 | TRBD2 | ASSFTSVQETQY
TRBJ2-7 | TRBV20-1 | NA | SARSTSQYYEQY
TRBJ1-2 | TRBV25-1 | NA | ASSELGGYT
TRBJ2-3 | TRBV15 | NA | ATSPRVGSDTQY
TRBJ2-2 | TRBV7-9 | NA | ASSLLASKVGELF
TRBJ1-5 | TRBV2 | NA | ASSPGLWQPQH
TRBJ1-5 | TRBV4-3 | NA | ASSQMGGREPQH
TRBJ2-3 | TRBV20-1 | TRBD2 | SASTAGAADTQY
TRBJ2-1 | TRBV29-1 | TRBD2 | IGGRGDHEQF
TRBJ2-1 | TRBV5-1 | TRBD1 | ASSGGQGEYNEQF
TRBJ1-6 | TRBV20-1 | NA | SASGSGPNSPLH
TRBJ2-1 | TRBV12-3/TRBV12-4 | NA | ASSPGRDYNEQF